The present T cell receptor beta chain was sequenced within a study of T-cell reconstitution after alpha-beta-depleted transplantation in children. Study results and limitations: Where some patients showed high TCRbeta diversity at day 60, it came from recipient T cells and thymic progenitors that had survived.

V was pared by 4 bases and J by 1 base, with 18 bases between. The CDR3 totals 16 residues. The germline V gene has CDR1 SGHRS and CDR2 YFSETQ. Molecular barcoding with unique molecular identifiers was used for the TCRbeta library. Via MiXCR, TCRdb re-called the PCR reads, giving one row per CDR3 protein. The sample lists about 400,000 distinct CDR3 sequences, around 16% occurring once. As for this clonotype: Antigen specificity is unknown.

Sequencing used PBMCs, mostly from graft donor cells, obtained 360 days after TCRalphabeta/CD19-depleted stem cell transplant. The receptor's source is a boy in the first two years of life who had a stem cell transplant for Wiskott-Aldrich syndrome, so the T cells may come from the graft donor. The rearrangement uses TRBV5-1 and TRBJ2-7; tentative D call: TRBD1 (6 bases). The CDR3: CASSHSGWGPSYEQYF. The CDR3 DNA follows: TGCGCCAGCAGCCACTCCGGGTGGGGGCCTTCCTACGAGCAGTACTTC.